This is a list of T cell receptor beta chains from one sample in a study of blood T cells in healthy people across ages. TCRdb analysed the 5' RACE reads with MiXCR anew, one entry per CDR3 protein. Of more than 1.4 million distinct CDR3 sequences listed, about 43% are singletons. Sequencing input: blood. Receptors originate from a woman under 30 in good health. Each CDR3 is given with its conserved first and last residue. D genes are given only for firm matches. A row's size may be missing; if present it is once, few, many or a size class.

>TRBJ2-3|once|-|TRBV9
CASSEDNTDTQYF
TGTGCCAGCAGCGAGGATAACACAGATACGCAGTATTTT
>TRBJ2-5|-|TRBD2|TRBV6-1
CASRPLAGVETQYF
TGTGCCAGCCGACCACTAGCGGGGGTGGAGACCCAGTACTTC
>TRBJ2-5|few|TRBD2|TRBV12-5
CASGPSGSNEQYF
TGTGCTAGTGGTCCTAGCGGGAGTAATGAGCAGTACTTC
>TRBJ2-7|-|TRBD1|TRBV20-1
CSARVFRSDRGISYEQYF
TGCAGTGCTAGAGTATTCCGTTCCGACAGGGGGATCTCCTACGAGCAGTACTTC
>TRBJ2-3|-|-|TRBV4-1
CASSQDQGGSTDTQYF
TGCGCCAGCAGCCAAGATCAGGGGGGTAGCACAGATACGCAGTATTTT
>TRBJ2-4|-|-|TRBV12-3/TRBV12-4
CASSPRRGLAKNIQYF
TGTGCCAGCAGTCCCCGGAGGGGGCTAGCCAAAAACATTCAGTACTTC
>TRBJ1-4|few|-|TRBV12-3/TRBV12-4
CASSFALTGEKLFF
TGTGCCAGCAGTTTCGCGTTGACCGGCGAAAAACTGTTTTTT
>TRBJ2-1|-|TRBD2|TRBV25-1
CAAQRGANNEQFF
TGTGCCGCCCAGCGGGGAGCGAACAATGAGCAGTTCTTC
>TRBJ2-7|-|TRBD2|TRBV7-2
CATVVSGSSYEQYF
TGTGCCACCGTCGTTAGCGGGAGCTCCTACGAGCAGTACTTC
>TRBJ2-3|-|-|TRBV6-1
CASSVSLPGLYTDTQYF
TGTGCCAGCAGTGTTTCCCTTCCGGGACTCTACACAGATACGCAGTATTTT
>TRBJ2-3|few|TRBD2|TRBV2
CASTALAGTDTQYF
TGTGCCAGCACCGCCCTAGCGGGAACAGATACGCAGTATTTT
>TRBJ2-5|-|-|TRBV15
CATNRGGAQETQYF
TGTGCCACCAACAGAGGGGGGGCCCAAGAGACCCAGTACTTC
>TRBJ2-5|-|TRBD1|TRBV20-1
CSARDRFMTGGRETQYF
TGCAGTGCTAGAGATCGTTTCATGACAGGGGGCCGGGAGACCCAGTACTTC
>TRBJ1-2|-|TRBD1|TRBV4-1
CASSQERGREGYTF
TGCGCCAGCAGCCAAGAAAGGGGGCGGGAAGGCTACACCTTC
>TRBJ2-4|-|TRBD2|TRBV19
CASSSRLAGVVDIQYF
TGTGCCAGTAGTTCCCGACTAGCGGGAGTGGTAGACATTCAGTACTTC
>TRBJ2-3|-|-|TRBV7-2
CASSRDPGDTQYF
TGTGCCAGCAGCCGAGACCCGGGAGATACGCAGTATTTT
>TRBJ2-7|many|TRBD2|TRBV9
CASSVTSGSYEQYF
TGTGCCAGCAGCGTAACTAGCGGCTCCTACGAGCAGTACTTC
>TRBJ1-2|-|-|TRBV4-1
CASSQEGTVNYGYTF
TGCGCCAGCAGCCAAGAAGGGACGGTGAACTATGGCTACACCTTC
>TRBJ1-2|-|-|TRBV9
CASSVDGGIGYTF
TGTGCCAGCAGCGTGGACGGGGGGATTGGCTACACCTTC
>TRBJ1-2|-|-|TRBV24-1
CATGDLQGNGYTF
TGTGCCACCGGTGATTTACAGGGAAACGGCTACACCTTC
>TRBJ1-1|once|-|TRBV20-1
CSASARAFNTEAFF
TGCAGTGCTAGTGCCAGGGCTTTTAACACTGAAGCTTTCTTT
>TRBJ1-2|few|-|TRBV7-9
CASSLGVGDYYGYTF
TGTGCCAGCAGCTTAGGGGTGGGGGACTACTATGGCTACACCTTC
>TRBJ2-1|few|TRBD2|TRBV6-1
CASSKTTSGAPSYNEQFF
TGTGCCAGCAGTAAAACCACTAGCGGGGCCCCCTCCTACAATGAGCAGTTCTTC
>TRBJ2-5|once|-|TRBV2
CASKFNSGQETQYF
TGTGCCAGCAAGTTTAATAGCGGCCAAGAGACCCAGTACTTC
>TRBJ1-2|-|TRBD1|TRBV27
CASRSDRGGYYGYTF
TGTGCCAGCAGATCGGACAGGGGCGGCTACTATGGCTACACCTTC
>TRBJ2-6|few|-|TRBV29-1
CSVEVVSGANVLTF
TGCAGCGTTGAGGTGGTATCTGGGGCCAACGTCCTGACTTTC
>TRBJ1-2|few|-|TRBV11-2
CASSLSATNYGYTF
TGTGCCAGCAGCTTGTCAGCAACTAACTATGGCTACACCTTC
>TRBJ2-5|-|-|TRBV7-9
CASSSQAGKGETQYF
TGTGCCAGCAGCTCTCAGGCAGGGAAGGGCGAGACCCAGTACTTC
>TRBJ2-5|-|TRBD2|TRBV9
CASSGLSASGGAETQYF
TGTGCCAGCAGCGGACTCTCGGCTAGCGGGGGGGCTGAGACCCAGTACTTC
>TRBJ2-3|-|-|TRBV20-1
CSARDDRGGGGDTQYF
TGCAGTGCTAGAGACGACAGGGGCGGGGGGGGAGATACGCAGTATTTT
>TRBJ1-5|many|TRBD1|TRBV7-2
CASSLEGANQPQHF
TGTGCCAGCAGCTTAGAGGGGGCCAATCAGCCCCAGCATTTT
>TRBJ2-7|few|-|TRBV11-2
CASSLGISWEQYF
TGTGCCAGCAGCTTGGGGATCTCGTGGGAGCAGTACTTC
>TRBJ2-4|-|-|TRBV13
CASSSRTEAKNIQYF
TGTGCCAGCAGCTCTCGGACAGAAGCCAAAAACATTCAGTACTTC
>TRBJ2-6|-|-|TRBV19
CGVGANVLTF
TGTGGGGTAGGGGCCAACGTCCTGACTTTC
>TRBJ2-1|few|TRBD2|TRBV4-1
CASSQASLASGVFF
TGCGCCAGCAGCCAAGCGAGTTTGGCTAGCGGGGTGTTCTTC
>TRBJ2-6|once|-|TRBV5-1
CASSLPSSSGTNVLTF
TGCGCCAGCAGCTTGCCGAGTAGCTCTGGGACCAACGTCCTGACTTTC
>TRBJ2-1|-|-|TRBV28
CASSLPGKITGNEQFF
TGTGCCAGCAGTTTGCCCGGGAAAATCACGGGGAATGAGCAGTTCTTC